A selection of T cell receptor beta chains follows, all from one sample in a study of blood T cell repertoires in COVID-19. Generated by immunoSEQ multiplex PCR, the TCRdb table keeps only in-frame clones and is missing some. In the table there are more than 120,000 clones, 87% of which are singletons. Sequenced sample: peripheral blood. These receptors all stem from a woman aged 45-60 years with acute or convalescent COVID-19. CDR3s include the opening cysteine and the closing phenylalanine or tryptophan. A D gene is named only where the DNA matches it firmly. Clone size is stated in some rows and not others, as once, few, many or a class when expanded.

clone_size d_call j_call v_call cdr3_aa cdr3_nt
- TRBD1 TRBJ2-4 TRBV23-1 CASSQSGLTGQGAGVAKNIQYF TGCGCCAGCAGTCAATCTGGGCTGACGGGACAGGGGGCCGGGGTGGCCAAAAACATTCAGTACTTC
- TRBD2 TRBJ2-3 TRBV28 CASSFISGDSTDTQYF TGTGCCAGCAGTTTTATTAGCGGGGATAGCACAGATACGCAGTATTTT
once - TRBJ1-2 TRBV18 CASSVGTGPNYGYTF TGTGCCAGCTCGGTCGGAACAGGACCTAACTATGGCTACACCTTC
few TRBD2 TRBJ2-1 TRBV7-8 CASSSQRGSSYNEQFF TGTGCCAGCAGCTCCCAGCGGGGGAGCTCCTACAATGAGCAGTTCTTC
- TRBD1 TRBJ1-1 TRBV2 CASSAGTGGAGTEAFF TGTGCCAGCAGTGCCGGGACAGGGGGCGCCGGCACTGAAGCTTTCTTT
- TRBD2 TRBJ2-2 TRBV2 CASRTGEASGSGELFF TGTGCCAGCAGGACCGGGGAGGCTAGCGGGTCCGGGGAGCTGTTTTTT
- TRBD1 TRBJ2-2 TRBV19 CATSPQGQTNTGELFF TGTGCCACCTCCCCCCAGGGACAGACGAACACCGGGGAGCTGTTTTTT
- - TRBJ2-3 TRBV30 CAWSYGSSTDTQYF TGTGCCTGGAGTTACGGGTCTAGCACAGATACGCAGTATTTT
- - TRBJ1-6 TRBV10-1 CASSESRGNSPLHF TGCGCCAGCAGTGAGTCACGGGGGAATTCACCCCTCCACTTT
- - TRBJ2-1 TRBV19 CASSVTEGLPYNEQFF TGTGCCAGTAGTGTCACTGAGGGTCTCCCCTACAATGAGCAGTTCTTC
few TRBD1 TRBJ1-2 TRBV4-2 CASSSTGTGYGYTF TGTGCCAGCAGCTCGACAGGGACCGGCTATGGCTACACCTTC
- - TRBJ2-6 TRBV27 CASRRSGANVLTF TGTGCCAGCAGGCGCTCTGGGGCCAACGTCCTGACTTTC
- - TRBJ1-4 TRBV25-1 CASRSTENEKLFF TGTGCCAGCAGGTCCACAGAAAATGAAAAACTGTTTTTT
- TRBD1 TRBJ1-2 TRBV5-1 CASSQGDREGNGYTF TGCGCCAGCAGCCAAGGGGACAGGGAAGGGAATGGCTACACCTTC
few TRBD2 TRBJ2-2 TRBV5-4 CASSPASGRNTGELFF TGTGCCAGCAGCCCTGCTAGCGGGAGGAACACCGGGGAGCTGTTTTTT
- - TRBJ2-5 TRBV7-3 CASSLDRNQETQYF TGTGCCAGCAGCTTAGACAGGAACCAAGAGACCCAGTACTTC
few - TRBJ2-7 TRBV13 CASSPTRSAYSYEQYF TGTGCCAGCAGCCCCACGAGGAGCGCTTACTCCTACGAGCAGTACTTC
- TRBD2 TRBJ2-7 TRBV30 CAWASGLAGGYEQYF TGTGCCTGGGCCTCGGGACTAGCGGGAGGGTACGAGCAGTACTTC
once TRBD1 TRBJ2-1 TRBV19 CASRPTGNEQFF TGTGCCAGTAGACCGACAGGGAATGAGCAGTTCTTC
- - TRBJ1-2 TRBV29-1 CSVVLLSYGYTF TGCAGCGTTGTTCTACTCTCCTATGGCTACACCTTC
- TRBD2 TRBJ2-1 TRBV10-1 CASESGGAKDEQFF TGCGCCAGCGAAAGCGGGGGGGCCAAGGATGAGCAGTTCTTC
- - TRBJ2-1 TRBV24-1 CARKKGAGYREQFF TGTGCCCGAAAAAAAGGGGCGGGGTATCGTGAGCAGTTCTTC
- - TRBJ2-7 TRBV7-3 CASSLNPGTPYEQYF TGTGCCAGCAGCTTAAATCCAGGGACTCCCTACGAGCAGTACTTC
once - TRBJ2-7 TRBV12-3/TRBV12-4 CASTRDTYEQYF TGTGCCAGCACCAGGGACACCTACGAGCAGTACTTC
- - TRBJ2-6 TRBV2 CASSDRDSANVLTF TGTGCCAGCAGTGACAGGGACTCGGCCAACGTCCTGACTTTC
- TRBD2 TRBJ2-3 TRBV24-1 CATSDQPSGRGGDTQYF TGTGCCACCAGTGATCAGCCCAGCGGGAGAGGAGGAGATACGCAGTATTTT
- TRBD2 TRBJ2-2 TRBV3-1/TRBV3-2 CASSLRGGGPNTGELFF TGTGCCAGCAGCCTTCGCGGGGGGGGTCCGAACACCGGGGAGCTGTTTTTT
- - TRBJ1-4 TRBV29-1 CSVEGGVNEKLFF TGCAGCGTTGAGGGAGGAGTTAATGAAAAACTGTTTTTT
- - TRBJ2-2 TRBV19 CASREGFGTGELFF TGTGCCAGTAGGGAGGGATTTGGCACCGGGGAGCTGTTTTTT
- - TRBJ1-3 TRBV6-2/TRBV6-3 CASSYSINRDPGNTIYF TGTGCCAGCAGTTACTCGATTAACAGGGACCCTGGAAACACCATATATTTT
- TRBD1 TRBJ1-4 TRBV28 CASKYRDRGNEKLFF TGTGCCAGCAAATACCGCGACAGGGGGAATGAAAAACTGTTTTTT
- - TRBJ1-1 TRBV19 CASRGARLNTEAFF TGTGCCAGTAGGGGGGCCAGATTGAACACTGAAGCTTTCTTT
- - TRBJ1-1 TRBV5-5 CASSWWDNLNTEAFF TGTGCCAGCAGCTGGTGGGACAACTTGAACACTGAAGCTTTCTTT
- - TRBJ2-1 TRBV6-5 CASSYSAGSSYNEQFF TGTGCCAGCAGTTACTCTGCGGGTAGCTCCTACAATGAGCAGTTCTTC
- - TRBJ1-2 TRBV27 CASSLYPGGGNYGYTF TGTGCCAGCAGTTTATACCCCGGTGGAGGGAACTATGGCTACACCTTC
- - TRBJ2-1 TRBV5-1 CASSLGVGSYNEQFF TGCGCCAGCAGTTTAGGGGTAGGCTCCTACAATGAGCAGTTCTTC
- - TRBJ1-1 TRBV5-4 CASSPPSGNTEAFF TGTGCCAGCAGTCCCCCATCCGGGAACACTGAAGCTTTCTTT
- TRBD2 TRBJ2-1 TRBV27 CASSLLRVGGSGSDEQFF TGTGCCAGCAGTTTACTCAGGGTAGGTGGTAGCGGGAGCGATGAGCAGTTCTTC
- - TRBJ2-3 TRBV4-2 CASSQDVEGVTDTQYF TGTGCCAGCAGCCAAGACGTAGAGGGGGTTACAGATACGCAGTATTTT
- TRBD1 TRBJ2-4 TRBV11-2 CASRGTGAKNIQYF TGTGCCAGCAGGGGGACAGGGGCCAAAAACATTCAGTACTTC
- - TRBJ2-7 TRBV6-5 CASSSYYEQYF TGTGCCAGCAGTTCTTACTACGAGCAGTACTTC
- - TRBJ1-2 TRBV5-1 CASSSAGRGMGYTF TGCGCCAGCAGCTCCGCGGGGCGAGGCATGGGCTACACCTTC
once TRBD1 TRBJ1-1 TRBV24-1 CATSGHRGDTEAFF TGTGCCACCAGTGGACACAGGGGTGACACTGAAGCTTTCTTT
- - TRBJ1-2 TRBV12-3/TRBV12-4 CASSLGGTYGYTF TGTGCCAGCAGTTTAGGAGGAACGTATGGCTACACCTTC
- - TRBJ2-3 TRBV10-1 CASSGQDRDTQYF TGCGCCAGCAGTGGACAGGACCGAGATACGCAGTATTTT
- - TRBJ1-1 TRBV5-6 CASSLVQGSEAFF TGTGCCAGCAGCTTGGTCCAGGGCTCTGAAGCTTTCTTT